The source of this TCR beta chain is a study of T cell responses to AZD1222 COVID-19 vaccine. Generated by immunoSEQ multiplex PCR, the TCRdb table keeps only in-frame clones and is missing some. The data show approximately 100,000 clones, roughly nine tenths seen once. Study results and caveats: Unmutated variant regions reportedly attract nearly half of all spike-specific TCRs.

This clone showed up just once. Its matching antigen is unknown. CDR1 and CDR2 from the germline V gene are SGHTA and FQGTGA. The J segment lost 2 bases and the V segment lost 5 bases, leaving 12 bases of the junction unmatched. There are 17 residues in the CDR3. Second doses were pooled across both intervals (about 4 or about 12 weeks). The sequence was obtained from an adult who received the AZD1222 COVID-19 vaccine. J is TRBJ2-3 and V is TRBV7-3, with 8 bases that match TRBD1. The sample in question was peripheral blood, obtained 28 days after the second AZD1222 dose. The CDR3 is CASSQQGGISLTDTQYF. Written as DNA, the CDR3 is TGTGCCAGCAGCCAACAGGGGGGCATATCCCTCACAGATACGCAGTATTTT.